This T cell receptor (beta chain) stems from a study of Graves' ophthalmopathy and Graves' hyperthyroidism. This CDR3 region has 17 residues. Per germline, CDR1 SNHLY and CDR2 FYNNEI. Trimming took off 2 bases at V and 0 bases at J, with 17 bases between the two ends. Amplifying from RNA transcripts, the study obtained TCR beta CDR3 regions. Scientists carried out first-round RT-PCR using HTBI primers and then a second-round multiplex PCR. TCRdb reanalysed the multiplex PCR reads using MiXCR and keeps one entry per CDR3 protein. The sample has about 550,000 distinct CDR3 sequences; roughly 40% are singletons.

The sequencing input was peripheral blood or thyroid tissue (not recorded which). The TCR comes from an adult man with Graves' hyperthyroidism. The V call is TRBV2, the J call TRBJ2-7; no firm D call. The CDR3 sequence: CASSESPSQRSSYEQYF. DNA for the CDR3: TGTGCCAGCAGTGAATCCCCTTCACAGAGGAGCTCCTACGAGCAGTACTTC.